The rows below give T cell receptor beta chains drawn from one sample of a study of metastatic and nonmetastatic thyroid tumors. TCRdb re-called clones from the PCR reads using MiXCR. This repertoire shows 15,000 or so clones, less than 20% found once; its top ten account for around 16%. The specimen sequenced was blood. These TCRs come from a female donor with papillary thyroid cancer or a benign thyroid nodule (not recorded which). Some clones in this sample may be carry-over from other donors' samples. Each CDR3 is given with its conserved first and last residue. D genes are given only for firm matches. Clone sizes are given selectively: once, few, many, or a class where the clone is expanded.

d_gene	j_gene	v_gene	abundance	CDR3nt	CDR3aa
TRBD2	TRBJ2-1	TRBV7-3	.	TGTGCCAGCAGCCGGACTAGCGGGAGGAGCAAGGATGAGCAGTTCTTC	CASSRTSGRSKDEQFF
.	TRBJ2-1	TRBV28	few	TGTGCCAGCAGTTTAGCGCTCTCGGACCCACAGCAGTTCTTC	CASSLALSDPQQFF
.	TRBJ2-5	TRBV24-1	many	TGTGCCACCAGTGATGGGGCTTGGGCGAAAGAGACCCAGTACTTC	CATSDGAWAKETQYF
.	TRBJ1-2	TRBV12-3/TRBV12-4	.	TGTGCCAGCAGTTTAGGGGGGAACTATGGCTACACCTTC	CASSLGGNYGYTF
TRBD2	TRBJ2-2	TRBV6-1	medium-sized	TGTGCCAGCAGGGGACTAGCGGGGTTAAATGACGGGGAGCTGTTTTTT	CASRGLAGLNDGELFF
.	TRBJ2-1	TRBV28	medium-sized	TGTGCCAGCAGTTCACCGGGAGGGGACAGGGATCAGTTCTTC	CASSSPGGDRDQFF
.	TRBJ2-7	TRBV12-5	medium-sized	TGTGCTAGTGGTTTGGTACTGGGCCAACAGGCTTACGAGCAGTACTTC	CASGLVLGQQAYEQYF
.	TRBJ2-3	TRBV5-1	many	TGCGCCAGCAGCTTCAGCACAGATACGCAGTATTTT	CASSFSTDTQYF
TRBD2	TRBJ2-1	TRBV7-9	many	TGTGCCAGCAGCCCACCTAGGACTAGGACGAGTGAGCAGTTCTTC	CASSPPRTRTSEQFF
.	TRBJ2-2	TRBV12-3/TRBV12-4	medium-sized	TGTGCCAGCACCACGGACAGGAACACCGGGGAGCTGTTTTTT	CASTTDRNTGELFF
.	TRBJ1-4	TRBV29-1	many	TGCAGCGTGGAAACCCCGGGGGGTGAAAAACTGTTTTTT	CSVETPGGEKLFF
.	TRBJ1-1	TRBV6-1	.	TGTGCCAGCAGCCCCGGGGGGGGCACTGAAGCTTTCTTT	CASSPGGGTEAFF
TRBD1	TRBJ2-2	TRBV7-6	many	TGTGCCAGCAGCCTCCGCCCGCAGGGGGACACCGGGGAGCTGTTTTTT	CASSLRPQGDTGELFF
.	TRBJ1-4	TRBV20-1	many	TGCAGTACGGGAGTATCCGGGGCTAATGAAAAACTGTTTTTT	CSTGVSGANEKLFF
.	TRBJ2-5	TRBV3-1	.	TGTGCCAGCAGCCTGTCCTATGGTGAGACCCAGGACTTC	CASSLSYGETQDF
.	TRBJ2-5	TRBV5-6	many	TGTGCCAGCAGCCAGGCGGGACTCGCGACAGAGACCCAGTACTTC	CASSQAGLATETQYF
TRBD1	TRBJ1-5	TRBV27	.	TGTGCCAGCAGTTTAGAGGGGGCCCCTCAGCCCCAGCATTTT	CASSLEGAPQPQHF
.	TRBJ2-7	TRBV6-6	few	TGTGCCAGCAGTTATAGGGGTCAGACCTACGAGCAGTACTTC	CASSYRGQTYEQYF
.	TRBJ2-3	TRBV12-3/TRBV12-4	many	TGTGCCAGCAGTTTAGCGGAAGTAATTAGCACAGATACGCAGTATTTT	CASSLAEVISTDTQYF
.	TRBJ2-2	TRBV11-2	many	TGTGCCAGCAGCTCAATGAGCCCCTCGAACACCGGGGAGCTGTTTTTT	CASSSMSPSNTGELFF
TRBD2	TRBJ2-3	TRBV11-2	many	TGTGCCAGCAGCTTGAGACTAGCGCTCCGCACAGATACGCAGTATTTT	CASSLRLALRTDTQYF
TRBD2	TRBJ2-3	TRBV20-1	many	TGCAGTGCTAGAGTGGCGGGACTAGCCTCAGATACGCAGTATTTT	CSARVAGLASDTQYF
.	TRBJ2-5	TRBV15	few	TGTGCCACCATCCCCCTGACAGTAAAGTACCAAGAGACCCAGTACTTC	CATIPLTVKYQETQYF
TRBD1	TRBJ1-2	TRBV5-1	medium-sized	TGCGCCAGCAGCTTGGGGGACAGGGGTTATGGCTACACCTTC	CASSLGDRGYGYTF
.	TRBJ2-5	TRBV5-1	few	TGCGCCAGCAGCTTAAGTCCTAGGGGGCAAGAGACCCAGTACTTC	CASSLSPRGQETQYF
.	TRBJ1-6	TRBV6-4	few	TGTGCCAGCAGTCTTAGGGACACGAATTCACCCCTCCACTTT	CASSLRDTNSPLHF
TRBD1	TRBJ2-1	TRBV5-1	medium-sized	TGCGCCAGCAGCGCGTTAACAGGGGGTCGGAATGAGCAGTTCTTC	CASSALTGGRNEQFF
.	TRBJ2-1	TRBV12-3/TRBV12-4	few	TGTGCCACCAGATGGGGGGGGGCGGATGAGCAGTTCTTC	CATRWGGADEQFF
TRBD2	TRBJ2-3	TRBV5-1	many	TGCGCCAGCAGTTCCGGGGGGGCTGGACCCACAGATACGCAGTATTTT	CASSSGGAGPTDTQYF
.	TRBJ1-2	TRBV19	many	TGTGCCAGTAGTAGCCAGGTCGTTGGGCAGAATGGCTACACCTTC	CASSSQVVGQNGYTF
TRBD2	TRBJ2-1	TRBV12-3/TRBV12-4	.	TGTGCCAGCATCACTAGCGGGAGGGCCAATAATGAGCAGTTCTTC	CASITSGRANNEQFF
.	TRBJ2-1	TRBV20-1	many	TGCAGTGGGGTCGTTTACAATGAGCAGTTCTTC	CSGVVYNEQFF
.	TRBJ2-3	TRBV7-2	.	TGTGCCAGCAGCCTCGAGTTGGCATCGGATACGCAGTATTTT	CASSLELASDTQYF
TRBD1	TRBJ1-2	TRBV5-1	many	TGCGCCAGCAGCTTGGAAGAAGGGCAGGGGGCTGTCTATGGCTACACCTTC	CASSLEEGQGAVYGYTF
TRBD1	TRBJ1-4	TRBV4-1	.	TGCGCCAGCAGCCCTTTGACAGGGACGGTAAAACTGTTTTTT	CASSPLTGTVKLFF
.	TRBJ1-6	TRBV6-4	.	TGTGCCAGCACCTCAGGGAATTCACCCCTCCACTTT	CASTSGNSPLHF
.	TRBJ1-5	TRBV11-1	many	TGTGCCAGCAGCTTAGGACAGCAATATAGCAATCAGCCCCAGCATTTT	CASSLGQQYSNQPQHF
TRBD2	TRBJ2-2	TRBV12-3/TRBV12-4	few	TGTGCCAGCAGCTTCGGGACTAGCGGGGGTTCTACCGGGGAGCTGTTCTTT	CASSFGTSGGSTGELFF
TRBD1	TRBJ2-7	TRBV4-1	many	TGCGCCAGCAGCCTCCGGACAGGGAGGGAGCAGTACTTC	CASSLRTGREQYF
.	TRBJ2-5	TRBV12-3/TRBV12-4	medium-sized	TGTGCCAGCAGTTCCAACAGGGACCAGGAGACCCAGTACTTC	CASSSNRDQETQYF